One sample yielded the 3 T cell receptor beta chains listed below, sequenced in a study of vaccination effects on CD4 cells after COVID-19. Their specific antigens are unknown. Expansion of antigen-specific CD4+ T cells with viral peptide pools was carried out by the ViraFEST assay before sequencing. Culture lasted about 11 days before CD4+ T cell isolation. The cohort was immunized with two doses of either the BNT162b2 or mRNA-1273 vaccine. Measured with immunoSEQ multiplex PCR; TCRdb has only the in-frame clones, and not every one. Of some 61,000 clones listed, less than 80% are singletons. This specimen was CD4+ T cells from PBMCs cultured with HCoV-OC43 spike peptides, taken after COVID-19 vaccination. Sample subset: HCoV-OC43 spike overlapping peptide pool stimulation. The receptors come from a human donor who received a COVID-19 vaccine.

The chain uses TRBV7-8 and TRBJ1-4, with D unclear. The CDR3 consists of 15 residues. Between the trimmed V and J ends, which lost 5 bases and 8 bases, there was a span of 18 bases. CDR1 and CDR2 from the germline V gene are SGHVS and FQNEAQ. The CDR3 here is CASSRGRAPGEKLFF. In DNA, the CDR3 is TGTGCCAGCAGCCGAGGGAGAGCGCCCGGGGAAAAACTGTTTTTT.

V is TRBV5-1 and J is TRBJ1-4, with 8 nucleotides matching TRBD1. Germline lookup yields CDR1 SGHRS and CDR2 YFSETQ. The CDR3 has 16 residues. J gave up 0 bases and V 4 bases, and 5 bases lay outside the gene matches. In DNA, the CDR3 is TGCGCCAGCAGCCAAGGACAGGGCGCAACTAATGAAAAACTGTTTTTT. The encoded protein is CASSQGQGATNEKLFF. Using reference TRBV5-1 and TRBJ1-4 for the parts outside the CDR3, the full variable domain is KAGVTQTPRYLIKTRGQQVTLSCSPISGHRSVSWYQQTPGQGLQFLFEYFSETQRNKGNFPGRFSGRQFSNSRSEMNVSTLELGDSALYLCASSQGQGATNEKLFFGSGTQLSVL.

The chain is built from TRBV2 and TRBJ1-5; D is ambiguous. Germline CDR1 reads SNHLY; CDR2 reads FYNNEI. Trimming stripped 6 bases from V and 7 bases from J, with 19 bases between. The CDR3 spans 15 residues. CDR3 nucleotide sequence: TGTGCCAGCAGCCCCTCTCTGGACCTAAACCAGCCCCAGCATTTT. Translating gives CASSPSLDLNQPQHF.